Each of the 11 T cell receptor beta chains below was sequenced from the same sample in a study of blood T cell repertoires in COVID-19. Some clones are missing from TCRdb's copy, which holds only in-frame ones; the method was immunoSEQ multiplex PCR. Among 150,000 to 200,000 clones listed, roughly 80% were seen once. The sample taken for sequencing was peripheral blood. The receptors stem from a woman between 65 and 79 years old with COVID-19, enrolled during active disease.

The chain employs TRBV19 and TRBJ2-2, with D possibly being TRBD1 (5 bases). V shed 5 bases and J shed 4 bases, with 8 bases lying between them. The length of the CDR3 is 13 residues. From germline, CDR1 is LNHDA and CDR2 SQIVND (reference sequence). The CDR3 region is CASSPQGTGELFF. In DNA form, the CDR3 reads TGTGCCAGTAGTCCGCAGGGCACCGGGGAGCTGTTTTTT.

This clone was detected ten times or more. The CDR3 coding sequence is TGTGCCATCAGACAGGGGAACTATGGCTACACCTTC. Translating gives CAIRQGNYGYTF. J is TRBJ1-2 and V is TRBV10-3; TRBD1 matches at 7 bases. Germline trimming cut 6 bases from V and 2 bases from J; bases unmatched to any gene: 0. Germline V gives CDR1 ENHRY, CDR2 SYGVKD. This CDR3 has 12 amino acids.

The chain employs TRBV7-8 and TRBJ1-5; 9 positions match TRBD1. The CDR3 loop spans 15 amino acids. The germline V gene has CDR1 SGHVS and CDR2 FQNEAQ. V shed 1 base and J 4 bases; nucleotides not matched to a gene: 2. The CDR3 bases are TGTGCCAGCAGCTTAGTTGGACAGGGGAATCAGCCCCAGCATTTT. This sequence encodes CASSLVGQGNQPQHF.

The chain links TRBV2 to TRBJ2-3, with no clear D. The CDR3 contains 13 residues. The germline V gene has CDR1 SNHLY and CDR2 FYNNEI. Deletions cut 6 bases from V and 0 bases from J, with 7 bases between. The CDR3 DNA reads as TGTGCCAGCAGGCGGCAGAGCACAGATACGCAGTATTTT. Its protein is CASRRQSTDTQYF.

This chain connects TRBV3-1 (or the pseudogene TRBV3-2) to TRBJ1-1, with D possibly TRBD1 on 6 matching bases. Germline CDR1 and CDR2: LGHDT and YNNKEL (reference sequence). The CDR3 runs to 15 residues. Trimming took off 4 bases at V and 3 bases at J, with 15 bases between the two ends. The CDR3 loop reads CASSPQGMGDTEAFF. CDR3 DNA sequence: TGTGCCAGCAGCCCACAGGGAATGGGGGACACTGAAGCTTTCTTT.

The chain is built from TRBV28 and TRBJ1-2; a weak D match, TRBD1 (5 bases). CDR1 and CDR2 from the germline V gene are MDHEN and SYDVKM. This CDR3 region has 15 residues. With 10 bases removed from V and 5 bases from J, the gap between germline ends came to 23 bases. In DNA, the CDR3 is TGTGCCACCACCGTAGGGGTCAAGCCTTTATATGGCTACACCTTC. Amino acid sequence: CATTVGVKPLYGYTF.

The chain combines TRBV5-1 with TRBJ2-7; TRBD1 matches at 9 bases. This CDR3 has 14 residues. V was clipped by 4 bases and J by 5 bases; unmatched bases: 7. CDR1 SGHRS and CDR2 YFSETQ come from the germline V gene. Here the CDR3 DNA reads TGCGCCAGCAGCATAGGGACAGGGAGGGACGAGCAGTACGTC. It is translated as CASSIGTGRDEQYV.

CDR3 protein: CASTSLGSSGANVLTF. CDR3 sequence (DNA): TGTGCCAGCACGAGTCTGGGGAGCTCTGGGGCCAACGTCCTGACTTTC. The chain recombines TRBV28 with TRBJ2-6; D perhaps matches TRBD2 (5 bases). The CDR3 sequence is 16 residues long. V shed 7 bases and J shed 0 bases, with 13 bases lying between them. CDR1 and CDR2 (germline): MDHEN, SYDVKM. Complete variable domain (other parts from reference TRBV28 and TRBJ2-6): DVKVTQSSRYLVKRTGEKVFLECVQDMDHENMFWYRQDPGLGLRLIYFSYDVKMKEKGDIPEGYSVSREKKERFSLILESASTNQTSMYLCASTSLGSSGANVLTFGAGSRLTVL.

This clone occurred many times. This rearrangement joins TRBV29-1 to TRBJ2-1; D is perhaps TRBD2 (6 bases). Germline V gene lookup returns CDR1 SQVTM and CDR2 ANQGSEA. With 4 bases removed from V and 4 bases from J, the gap between germline ends came to 14 bases. The CDR3 is 14 amino acids. CDR3 sequence (DNA): TGCAGCGTTGTGGGCGGGATCTCTTACAATGAGCAGTTCTTC. Its translation is CSVVGGISYNEQFF.

This clone was counted only a few times. The genes are TRBV28 and TRBJ2-7; the D is unclear. V lost 5 bases, J lost 2 bases, and 10 bases lay in between. The CDR3 spans 13 residues. The germline V gene has CDR1 MDHEN and CDR2 SYDVKM. CDR3 in amino acids: CASSPARPYEQYV. In nucleotides, the CDR3 is TGTGCCAGCAGTCCGGCCAGGCCCTACGAGCAGTACGTC.

J is TRBJ1-2 and V is TRBV28; possible D gene TRBD1, 5 bases. The CDR3 has 14 amino acids. Germline V gene data show CDR1 as MDHEN and CDR2 as SYDVKM. V was cut by 8 bases and J by 6 bases, with 19 bases left in between. The DNA for the CDR3 is TGTGCCAGCGCTATTCTCCAGGGCGACGATGGCTACACCTTC. Translating gives CASAILQGDDGYTF.